Shown below are 22 T cell receptor beta chains from a single sample sequenced in a study of blood T cell repertoires in COVID-19. This table comes from immunoSEQ multiplex PCR, and its TCRdb copy is limited to in-frame clones, with some not included. In the table there are about 200,000 clones, approximately 86% of which are singletons. The material sequenced was PBMCs or T cells enriched from blood (not recorded which). The receptor source for this set is a woman aged 40 to 49 with acute COVID-19.

V and J are TRBV9 and TRBJ1-2, with D perhaps TRBD1 (5 bases). The CDR3 sequence is 13 residues long. V lost 0 bases to trimming and J lost 7 bases, with 10 bases between them. Germline CDR1 reads SGDLS; CDR2 reads YYNGEE. Here the CDR3 DNA reads TGTGCCAGCAGCGTAGAAGGGAGGGGTGGCTACACCTTC. Encoded protein: CASSVEGRGGYTF.

The chain recombines TRBV10-2 with TRBJ1-2; 10 nucleotides match TRBD1. V trimming: 4 bases; J trimming: 5 bases; junction bases outside the gene matches: 4. CDR1 is WSHSY, CDR2 SAAADI, per germline. The CDR3 runs to 14 residues. The CDR3 nucleotides read TGCGCCAGCAGTGTAGACAGGGGGCTTTATGGCTACACCTTC. Residues: CASSVDRGLYGYTF.

The chain combines TRBV15 with TRBJ2-5; TRBD2 matches at 7 bases. CDR3 size: 18 residues. V lost 1 base to trimming and J lost 0 bases; unmatched junction nucleotides: 11. CDR1 and CDR2 from the germline V gene are LNHNV and YYDKDF (reference sequence). CDR3 bases: TGTGCCACCAGCAGAGGCTCTTGGGGAGGGCCGAACCAAGAGACCCAGTACTTC. As protein: CATSRGSWGGPNQETQYF.

Written as DNA, the CDR3 is TGTGCCAGCAGTAAACAGGGGTGGGACTATGGCTACACCTTC. Its translation: CASSKQGWDYGYTF. This rearrangement joins TRBV6-5 to TRBJ1-2; 7 positions agree with TRBD1. Unmatched junction bases numbered 6, after V lost 5 bases and J lost 3 bases. There are 14 residues in the CDR3. Germline CDR1 MNHEY, CDR2 SVGAGI.

This clone was seen just once. The sample has other DNA sequences that encode this CDR3 too. The rearrangement links TRBV28 to TRBJ2-4, with a weak D call TRBD1 (6 bases). With 6 bases removed from V and 0 bases from J, the gap between germline ends came to 15 bases. Germline CDR1 is MDHEN and CDR2 is SYDVKM. This CDR3 has 16 amino acids. The CDR3 DNA is TGTGCCAGCAGCAGTTCAGGGGCCGGAGCCAAAAACATTCAGTACTTC. Translating it yields CASSSSGAGAKNIQYF.

The CDR3, as DNA: TGTGCCAGCAGTGAAGGAAACTTGTACACCTTC. Translated, it gives CASSEGNLYTF. This chain uses TRBV6-1 with TRBJ1-2; D is ambiguous. The CDR3 contains 11 residues. Per germline, CDR1 MNHNS and CDR2 SASEGT. Trimming cost V 1 base and J 11 bases, with 8 bases left between them.

This clone is a singleton in its sample. V is TRBV28 and J is TRBJ2-7, with TRBD2 matching over 7 bases. The V gene's germline CDR1 is MDHEN and CDR2 SYDVKM. The CDR3 sequence is 15 residues long. With V trimmed by 7 bases and J by 1 base, 10 bases remained unmatched. The CDR3 DNA reads TGTGCCAGCACCACACCTAGCGGTCCTTCCTACGAGCAGTACTTC. It codes for CASTTPSGPSYEQYF.

J is TRBJ2-3 and V is TRBV3-1 (or the pseudogene TRBV3-2); TRBD2 aligns across 12 bases. The CDR3 length is 17 residues. With V trimmed by 0 bases and J by 10 bases, 11 bases remained unmatched. The V gene's germline CDR1 is LGHDT and CDR2 YNNKEL (reference sequence). CDR3 DNA: TGTGCCAGCAGCCAAGATTTGGCTACTAGCGGGAGGTCGGCGCAGTATTTT. Translating gives CASSQDLATSGRSAQYF.

This clone was recorded a few times. V and J are TRBV18 and TRBJ1-1, with 7 bases matching TRBD1. This CDR3 has 14 residues. In germline, CDR1 is KGHSH, CDR2 LQKENI. V shed 5 bases, J shed 1 base, and the junction held 4 bases outside the gene matches. The CDR3, as DNA: TGTGCCAGCTCATACGACAGGGCGAACACTGAAGCTTTCTTT. It codes for CASSYDRANTEAFF.

This clone has just one count. The chain is built from TRBV28 and TRBJ2-7, with 15 bases identical to TRBD2. CDR1 is MDHEN, CDR2 SYDVKM, per germline. The CDR3 length is 20 residues. V lost 5 bases and J lost 2; bases outside the gene matches: 16. CDR3 amino acids: CASSLRNPGTSGRTTYEQYF. In nucleotides, the CDR3 is TGTGCCAGCAGTCTCCGCAATCCCGGGACTAGCGGGAGGACGACCTACGAGCAGTACTTC.

This sequence joins TRBV27 and TRBJ2-2; 7 nucleotides match TRBD2. Germline V gene data show CDR1 as MNHEY and CDR2 as SMNVEV (reference sequence). J was trimmed by 4 bases and V by 3 bases; bases with no gene match: 8. There are 16 residues in the CDR3. The CDR3 spells CASSFSAGVPTGELFF. CDR3 nucleotides: TGTGCCAGCAGTTTTTCCGCGGGGGTCCCCACCGGGGAGCTGTTTTTT.

The rearrangement links TRBV7-9 to TRBJ1-5; D possibly corresponds to TRBD1 (5 bases). Germline V CDR1 and CDR2: SEHNR, FQNEAQ (reference sequence). CDR3 length: 14 residues. V was pared by 4 bases and J by 1 base, with 8 bases between. The CDR3 region is CASSSGGSNQPQHF. Written as DNA, the CDR3 is TGTGCCAGCAGCTCCGGGGGGAGCAATCAGCCCCAGCATTTT.

This chain uses TRBV9 with TRBJ1-1; TRBD1 is a possible D gene (5 bases). Germline CDR1 reads SGDLS; CDR2 reads YYNGEE. Trimming took 4 bases from V and 7 from J, leaving 17 bases between them. The CDR3 is 14 residues long. CDR3 nucleotide sequence: TGTGCCAGCAGCCCAGTGGGTGAACAGGTTGAAGCTTTCTTT. It encodes CASSPVGEQVEAFF.

To note about this clone: Sequence at one end of the junction differs from germline and may be a read error. This rearrangement joins TRBV6-1 to TRBJ2-7, with TRBD1 identical over 8 bases. This CDR3 is built from 13 residues. Germline CDR1 MNHNS, CDR2 SASEGT. The CDR3 loop is CASSESVMDRARF. CDR3 in DNA: TGTGCCAGCAGTGAAAGCGTAATGGACAGGGCCCGTTTC.

The chain employs TRBV10-3 and TRBJ1-6, with 7 bases lining up with TRBD1. The length of the CDR3 is 13 residues. Unmatched junction bases numbered 3, after V lost 6 bases and J lost 7 bases. Germline assignment: CDR1 ENHRY and CDR2 SYGVKD. Here the CDR3 reads CAISRDRNSPLHF. The DNA for the CDR3 is TGTGCCATCAGCCGGGACAGAAATTCACCCCTCCACTTT.

The rearrangement joins TRBV16 to TRBJ1-1; D may be TRBD1 (6 bases). From germline, CDR1 is KGHSY and CDR2 FQNENV. Trimming removed 5 bases from V and 7 bases from J, with 23 bases in between. CDR3 length: 16 amino acids. The CDR3 sequence: CASSYQRGQGYGEAFF. DNA of the CDR3: TGTGCCAGCAGCTATCAGCGGGGGCAGGGATACGGTGAAGCTTTCTTT.

V usage is TRBV7-9 and J usage is TRBJ1-1; 7 bases match TRBD1. The CDR3 consists of 13 residues. Germline-derived CDR1 and CDR2 are SEHNR and FQNEAQ (reference sequence). With 5 bases clipped from V and 6 bases from J, the junction kept 6 bases outside the gene matches. The CDR3 nucleotides read TGTGCCAGCAGCATTCCGGACAGGTCTGAAGCTTTCTTT. It yields the protein CASSIPDRSEAFF.

In its sample, this clone was seen once. This chain connects TRBV13 to TRBJ2-1; D unresolved. V lost 5 bases to trimming and J lost 2 bases, with 10 bases between them. The CDR3 is 14 residues long. CDR1 and CDR2 (germline): PRHDT, FYEKMQ (reference sequence). The CDR3 nucleotides are TGTGCCAGCAGCCTACAGATTACCTACAATGAGCAGTTCTTC. Translation: CASSLQITYNEQFF.

Only one count was recorded for this clone. This chain uses TRBV28 with TRBJ2-5; 12 nucleotides align to TRBD2. The ends lost 5 bases at V and 9 bases at J; junction bases unmatched: 13. This CDR3 has 16 residues. Germline V lookup: CDR1 MDHEN, CDR2 SYDVKM. The CDR3 protein is CASSLPGLAGDIAQYF. In DNA, the CDR3 is TGTGCCAGCAGTCTTCCGGGACTAGCGGGCGATATTGCCCAGTACTTC.

The chain has TRBV3-1 (or the pseudogene TRBV3-2) and TRBJ1-1; 8 bases match TRBD1. CDR3 size: 14 residues. CDR1 is LGHDT and CDR2 is YNNKEL in the germline V gene (reference sequence). V was pared by 2 bases and J by 6 bases, with 5 bases of the junction left unmatched. The CDR3 nucleotides read TGTGCCAGCAGCCAAACAGGGGGGCTGGCTGAAGCTTTCTTT. Amino acid sequence: CASSQTGGLAEAFF.

This clone was found once. The chain is built from TRBV7-9 and TRBJ1-5; 10 bases map to TRBD1. The CDR3 runs 16 residues. The J segment lost 0 bases and the V segment lost 5 bases, leaving 4 bases of the junction unmatched. The V gene's germline CDR1 is SEHNR and CDR2 FQNEAQ (reference sequence). CDR3 DNA sequence: TGTGCCAGCAGCCCGGGACAGGGGTATAGCAATCAGCCCCAGCATTTT. Translation: CASSPGQGYSNQPQHF.

Only one count was recorded for this clone. The chain carries TRBV5-6 and TRBJ1-2; the D gene is possibly TRBD1 (6 bases). Germline V gene sequence: CDR1 SGHDT, CDR2 YYEEEE. The V end lost 0 bases, the J end lost 5 bases, and 20 bases lay between the germline ends. The CDR3 covers 17 residues. The CDR3 DNA sequence: TGTGCCAGCAGCTTGGAAGGTCGGTCTGGGGGCGGATATGGCTACACCTTC. Its translation is CASSLEGRSGGGYGYTF.